The T cell receptor beta chain under discussion was sequenced for a study of blood T cells in healthy people across ages. PCR was performed a second time for roughly 7 to 12 cycles using a sample-barcoded 5' primer and a J-beta primer mix. TCRdb independently ran MiXCR on the 5' RACE reads; one entry per CDR3 protein. The repertoire holds around 580,000 distinct CDR3 sequences, with around 48% as singletons. Study results and limitations: Higher diversity, along with more naive CD4+ cells, distinguished long-lived donors from aged donors. Per million T cells, TCR beta diversity dropped roughly linearly as age increased.

The study drew donors from healthy Caucasian individuals in Russia aged roughly 6 to 90. Each donor gave around 9.3 milliliters of peripheral blood. CDR3 size: 13 residues. V lost 3 bases, J lost 3 bases, and 7 bases lay in between. This clonotype was observed a handful of times. Its target is not known. A read error may be the cause here, since a much bigger clone is one base away. The chain links TRBV12-3 or TRBV12-4 to TRBJ2-3; D perhaps matches TRBD1 (6 bases). This receptor was identified in a man aged 80 or over in good health. The sequencing input was blood. As DNA, the CDR3 is TGTGCCAGCAGTTTCCAGGGGACAGATACGCAGTATTTT. Encoded protein: CASSFQGTDTQYF.